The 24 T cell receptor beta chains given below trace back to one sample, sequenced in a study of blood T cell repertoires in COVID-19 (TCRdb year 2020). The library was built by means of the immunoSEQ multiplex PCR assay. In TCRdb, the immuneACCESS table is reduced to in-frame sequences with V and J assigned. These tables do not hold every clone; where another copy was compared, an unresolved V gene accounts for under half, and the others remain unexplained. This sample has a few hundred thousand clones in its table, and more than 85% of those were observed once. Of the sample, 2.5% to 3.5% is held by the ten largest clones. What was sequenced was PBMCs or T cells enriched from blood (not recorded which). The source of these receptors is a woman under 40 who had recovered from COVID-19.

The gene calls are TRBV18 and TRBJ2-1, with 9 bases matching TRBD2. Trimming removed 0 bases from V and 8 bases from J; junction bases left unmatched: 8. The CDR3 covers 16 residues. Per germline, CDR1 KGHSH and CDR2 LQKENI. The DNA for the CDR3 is TGTGCCAGCTCACCACCGGGCGGGGGGGCAGTCCATGAGCAGTTCTTC. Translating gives CASSPPGGGAVHEQFF.

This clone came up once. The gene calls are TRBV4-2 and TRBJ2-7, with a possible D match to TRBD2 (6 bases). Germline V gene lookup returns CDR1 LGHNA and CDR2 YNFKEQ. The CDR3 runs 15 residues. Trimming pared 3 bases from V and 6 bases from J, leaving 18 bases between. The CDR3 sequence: CASSHYPPVGGEQYF. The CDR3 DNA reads TGTGCCAGCAGCCACTATCCTCCTGTGGGGGGCGAGCAGTACTTC.

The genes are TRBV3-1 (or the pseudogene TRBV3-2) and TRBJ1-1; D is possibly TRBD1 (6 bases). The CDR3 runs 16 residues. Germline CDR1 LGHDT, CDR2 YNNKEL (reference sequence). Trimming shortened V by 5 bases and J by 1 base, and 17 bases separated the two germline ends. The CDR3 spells CASSLSAGAPNTEAFF. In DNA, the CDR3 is TGTGCCAGCAGCTTGTCCGCAGGGGCCCCGAACACTGAAGCTTTCTTT.

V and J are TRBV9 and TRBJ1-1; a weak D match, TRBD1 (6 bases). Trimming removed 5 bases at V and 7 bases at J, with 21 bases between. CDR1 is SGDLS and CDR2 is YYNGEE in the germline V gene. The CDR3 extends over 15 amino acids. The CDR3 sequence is CASSPSTGRVGEAFF. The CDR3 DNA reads TGTGCCAGCAGTCCGAGTACAGGGAGAGTGGGTGAAGCTTTCTTT.

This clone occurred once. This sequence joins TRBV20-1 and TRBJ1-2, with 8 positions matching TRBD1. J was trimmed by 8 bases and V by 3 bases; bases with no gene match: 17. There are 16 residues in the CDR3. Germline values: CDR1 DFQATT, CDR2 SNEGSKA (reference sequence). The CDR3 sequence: CSASLSSGQGGDGYTF. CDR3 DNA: TGCAGTGCTAGTTTAAGCAGTGGACAGGGAGGTGACGGCTACACCTTC.

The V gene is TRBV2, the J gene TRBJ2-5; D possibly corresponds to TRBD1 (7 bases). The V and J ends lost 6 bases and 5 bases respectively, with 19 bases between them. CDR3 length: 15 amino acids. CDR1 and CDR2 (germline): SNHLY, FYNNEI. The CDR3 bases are TGTGCCAGCAGGTGGGAGGAGGGGGCCCACGAGACCCAGTACTTC. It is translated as CASRWEEGAHETQYF.

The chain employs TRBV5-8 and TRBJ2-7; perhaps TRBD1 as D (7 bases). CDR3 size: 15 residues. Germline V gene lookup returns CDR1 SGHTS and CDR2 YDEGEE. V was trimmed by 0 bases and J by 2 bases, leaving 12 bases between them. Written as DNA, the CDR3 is TGTGCCAGCAGCTTGGGGGCCAGGGGGGCCTACGAGCAGTACTTC. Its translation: CASSLGARGAYEQYF. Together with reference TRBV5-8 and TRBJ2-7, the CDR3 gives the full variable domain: EAGVTQSPTHLIKTRGQQATLRCSPISGHTSVYWYQQALGLGLQFLLWYDEGEERNRGNFPPRFSGRQFPNYSSELNVNALELEDSALYLCASSLGARGAYEQYFGPGTRLTVT.

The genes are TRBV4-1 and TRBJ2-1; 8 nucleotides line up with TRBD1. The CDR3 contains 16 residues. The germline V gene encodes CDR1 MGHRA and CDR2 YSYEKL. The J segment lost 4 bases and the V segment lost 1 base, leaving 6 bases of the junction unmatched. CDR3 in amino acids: CASSQGLDREYNEQFF. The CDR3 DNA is TGCGCCAGCAGCCAAGGTTTGGACAGGGAGTACAATGAGCAGTTCTTC.

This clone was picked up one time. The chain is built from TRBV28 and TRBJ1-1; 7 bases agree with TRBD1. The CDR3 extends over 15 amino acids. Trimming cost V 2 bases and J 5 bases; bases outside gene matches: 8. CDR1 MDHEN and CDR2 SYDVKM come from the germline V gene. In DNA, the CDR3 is TGTGCCAGCAGTTTACCTCGACAGGGTGGGACTGAAGCTTTCTTT. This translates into CASSLPRQGGTEAFF.

CDR3 residues: CASSISGVGGNQPQHF. CDR3 sequence (DNA): TGTGCCAGTAGTATATCCGGGGTTGGGGGCAATCAGCCCCAGCATTTT. The chain joins TRBV19 to TRBJ1-5, with D unresolved. Germline CDR1 and CDR2: LNHDA and SQIVND (reference sequence). V was pared by 2 bases and J by 2 bases, with 13 bases between. This CDR3 comprises 16 residues.

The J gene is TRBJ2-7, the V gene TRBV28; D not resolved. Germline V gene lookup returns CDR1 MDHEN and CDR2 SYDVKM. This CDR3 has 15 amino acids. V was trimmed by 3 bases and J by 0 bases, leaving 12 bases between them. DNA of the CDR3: TGTGCCAGCAGTTTTCTTCGGGTAAGCTCCTACGAGCAGTACTTC. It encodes CASSFLRVSSYEQYF.

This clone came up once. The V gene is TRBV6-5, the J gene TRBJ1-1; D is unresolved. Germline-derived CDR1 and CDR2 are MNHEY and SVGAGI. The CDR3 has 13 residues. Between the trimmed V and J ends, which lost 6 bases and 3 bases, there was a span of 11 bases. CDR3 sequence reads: CASSLEEHTEAFF. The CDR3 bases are TGTGCCAGCAGCCTGGAGGAGCACACTGAAGCTTTCTTT.

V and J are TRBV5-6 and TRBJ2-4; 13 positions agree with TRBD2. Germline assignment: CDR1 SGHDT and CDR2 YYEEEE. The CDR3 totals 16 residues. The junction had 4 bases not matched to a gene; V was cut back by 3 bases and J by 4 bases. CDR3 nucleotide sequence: TGTGCCAGCAGCTCCGGACTAGCGGGGGTTAAAAACATTCAGTACTTC. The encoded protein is CASSSGLAGVKNIQYF.

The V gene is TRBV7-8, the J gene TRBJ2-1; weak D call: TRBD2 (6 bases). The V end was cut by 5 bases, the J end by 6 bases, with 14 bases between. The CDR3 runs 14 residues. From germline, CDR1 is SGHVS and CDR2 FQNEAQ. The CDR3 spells CASSPPGLFNEQFF. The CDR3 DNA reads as TGTGCCAGCAGCCCGCCGGGACTTTTCAATGAGCAGTTCTTC.

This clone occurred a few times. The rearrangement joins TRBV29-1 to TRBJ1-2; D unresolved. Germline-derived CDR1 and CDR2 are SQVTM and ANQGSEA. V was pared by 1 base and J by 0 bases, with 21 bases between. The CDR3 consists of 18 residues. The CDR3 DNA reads TGCAGCGTTGAAGCTCTAAGACGGACTGGCTCAGCTAACTATGGCTACACCTTC. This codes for CSVEALRRTGSANYGYTF. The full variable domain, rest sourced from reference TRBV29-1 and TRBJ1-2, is SAVISQKPSRDICQRGTSLTIQCQVDSQVTMMFWYRQQPGQSLTLIATANQGSEATYESGFVIDKFPISRPNLTFSTLTVSNMSPEDSSIYLCSVEALRRTGSANYGYTFGSGTRLTVV.

CDR3 DNA: TGTGCCAGCAGCTTTCAACTTCTGGATACGCAGTATTTT. Protein: CASSFQLLDTQYF. The gene calls are TRBV7-9 and TRBJ2-3, with D unresolved. This CDR3 comprises 13 residues. Germline V gives CDR1 SEHNR, CDR2 FQNEAQ (reference sequence). Trimming took off 3 bases at V and 6 bases at J, with 10 bases between the two ends.

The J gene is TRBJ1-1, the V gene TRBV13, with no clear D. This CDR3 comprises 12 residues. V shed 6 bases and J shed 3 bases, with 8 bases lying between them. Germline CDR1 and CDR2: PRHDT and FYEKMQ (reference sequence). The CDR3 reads CASSFTDTEAFF. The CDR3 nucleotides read TGTGCCAGCAGTTTCACGGACACTGAAGCTTTCTTT.

The CDR3 protein is CASSTDRYTEAFF. CDR3 nucleotide sequence: TGCGCCAGCAGTACCGACAGGTACACTGAAGCTTTCTTT. The rearrangement links TRBV10-2 to TRBJ1-1, with a possible D match to TRBD1 (6 bases). Looked up from germline, CDR1 is WSHSY and CDR2 is SAAADI. V was trimmed by 5 bases and J by 3 bases, leaving 10 bases between them. The CDR3 has 13 amino acids.

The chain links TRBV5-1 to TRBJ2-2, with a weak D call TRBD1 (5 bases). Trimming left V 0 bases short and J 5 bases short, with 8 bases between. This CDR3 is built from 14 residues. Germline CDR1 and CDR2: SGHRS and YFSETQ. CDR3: CASSLAGKTGELFF. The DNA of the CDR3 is TGCGCCAGCAGCTTGGCAGGGAAAACCGGGGAGCTGTTTTTT.

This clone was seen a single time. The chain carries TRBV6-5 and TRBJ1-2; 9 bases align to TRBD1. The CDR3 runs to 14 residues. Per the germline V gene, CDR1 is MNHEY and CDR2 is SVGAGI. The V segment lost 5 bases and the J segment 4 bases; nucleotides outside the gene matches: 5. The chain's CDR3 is CASSRGTGSYGYTF. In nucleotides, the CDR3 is TGTGCCAGCAGTCGGGGGACAGGGTCCTATGGCTACACCTTC.

The CDR3 region is CASSLRTGAEAFF. CDR3 DNA sequence: TGTGCCAGCAGTTTAAGGACAGGGGCTGAAGCTTTCTTT. The chain employs TRBV7-6 and TRBJ1-1; 9 nucleotides match TRBD1. CDR3 length: 13 residues. CDR1 is SGHVS and CDR2 is FNYEAQ in the germline V gene. V lost 6 bases to trimming and J lost 6 bases; unmatched junction nucleotides: 5.

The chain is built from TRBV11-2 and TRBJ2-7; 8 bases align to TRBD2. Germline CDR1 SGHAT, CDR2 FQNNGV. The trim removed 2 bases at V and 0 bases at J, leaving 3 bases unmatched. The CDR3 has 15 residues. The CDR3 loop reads CASSLSGGPSYEQYF. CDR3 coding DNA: TGTGCCAGCAGCTTAAGCGGGGGCCCCTCCTACGAGCAGTACTTC.

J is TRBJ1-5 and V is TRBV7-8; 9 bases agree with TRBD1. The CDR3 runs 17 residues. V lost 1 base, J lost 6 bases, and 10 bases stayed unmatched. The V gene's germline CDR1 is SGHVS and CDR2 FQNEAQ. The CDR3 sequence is CASSLGPNRGLVQPQHF. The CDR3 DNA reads TGTGCCAGCAGCTTAGGTCCGAACAGGGGGCTGGTTCAGCCCCAGCATTTT.

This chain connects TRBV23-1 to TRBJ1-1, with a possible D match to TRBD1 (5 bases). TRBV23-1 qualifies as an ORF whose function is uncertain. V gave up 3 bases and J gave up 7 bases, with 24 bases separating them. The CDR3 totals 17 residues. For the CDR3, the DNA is TGCGCCAGCAGTCAGCACACCGGGACCCCTACGGAGGGTGAAGCTTTCTTT. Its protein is CASSQHTGTPTEGEAFF.